This T cell receptor beta chain was observed in a study of untreated major depressive disorder. Study-level findings and limits: Compared with controls, depressed patients showed more TRBV05-01 (Vbeta 5.1) usage in CD4+ T cells.

CDR3 size: 15 residues. Germline lookup yields CDR1 ENHRY and CDR2 SYGVKD. Trimming shortened V by 3 bases and J by 2 bases, and 8 bases separated the two germline ends. Remarks on this clone: Its specificity is not known.

Sequenced by immunoSEQ multiplex PCR; TCRdb stores in-frame clones only, minus some. The sample lists around 13,000 clones; just over 90% were seen once. The rearrangement uses TRBV10-3 and TRBJ2-6; D unclear. The source is a woman in her twenties or thirties with major depressive disorder. Sequencing was carried out using CD4+ T cells from PBMCs. Here the CDR3 DNA reads TGTGCCATCAGTGATGGTCAGACTGGGGCCAACGTCCTGACTTTC. Translation: CAISDGQTGANVLTF.